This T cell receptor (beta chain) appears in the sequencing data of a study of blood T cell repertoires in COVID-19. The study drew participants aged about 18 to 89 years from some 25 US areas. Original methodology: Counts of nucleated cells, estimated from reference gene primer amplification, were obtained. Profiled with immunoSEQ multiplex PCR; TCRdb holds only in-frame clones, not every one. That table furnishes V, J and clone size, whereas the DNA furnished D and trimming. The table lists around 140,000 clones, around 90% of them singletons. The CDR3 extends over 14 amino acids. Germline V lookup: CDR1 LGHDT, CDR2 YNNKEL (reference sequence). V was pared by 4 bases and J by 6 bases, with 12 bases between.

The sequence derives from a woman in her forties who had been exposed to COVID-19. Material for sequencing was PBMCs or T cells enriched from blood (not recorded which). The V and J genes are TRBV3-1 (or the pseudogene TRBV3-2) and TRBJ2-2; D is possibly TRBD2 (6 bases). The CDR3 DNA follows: TGTGCCAGCAGCCCCTTGTCGGGGGCCGGGGAGCTGTTTTTT. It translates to CASSPLSGAGELFF.